This T cell receptor (beta chain) was documented in a study of T cell changes during pregnancy in multiple sclerosis. The method was immunoSEQ multiplex PCR; TCRdb's version includes in-frame clones alone and lacks a portion of them. Altogether around 100,000 clones are present, about 89% being singletons, with the ten largest covering 3.5%. In germline, CDR1 is LNHDA, CDR2 SQIVND (reference sequence). The CDR3 is made up of 15 amino acids. The V gene lost 5 bases and the J gene lost 4 bases, with 17 bases spanning the gap. This rearrangement joins TRBV19 to TRBJ2-5, with D tentatively TRBD1 (8 bases). The material was peripheral blood, obtained after pregnancy. The receptor was isolated from a female donor with multiple sclerosis, enrolled in a pregnancy study. Written as DNA, the CDR3 is TGTGCCAGTAGTCCTCTACAGGGGGGGGGAGAGACCCAGTACTTC. This gives the protein CASSPLQGGGETQYF.